The sequence of this T cell receptor beta chain was determined in a study of OX40 agonist ivuxolimab in advanced cancers. Context from the whole study: The costimulatory receptor OX40 (CD134) was targeted by ivuxolimab, a fully human IgG2 agonistic monoclonal antibody. The paper covers the monotherapy dose-escalation part of the phase I ivuxolimab trial, which included N of about 50 patients. Prior anti-PD-1, anti-PD-L1 or anti-CTLA-4 therapy was permitted, and approximately 42% of dose-escalation patients had received checkpoint inhibitors. The purpose of peripheral TCRbeta sequencing was to test whether ivuxolimab changed TCR sequence diversity and led to clonal T-cell expansion. Among the 52 dose-escalation patients, some 20 had hepatocellular carcinoma, about 15 melanoma, 9 renal cell carcinoma and 9 head and neck cancer. Partial responses occurred in three dose-escalation patients, of whom one had hepatocellular carcinoma and two had cutaneous melanoma. Intravenous ivuxolimab was administered to patients every 2 weeks at six dose levels: 0.01, 0.1, 0.3, 1.5, 3 and 10 mg/kg. The dose-escalation cohort was approximately 83% male with a mean age of approximately 60 years, ranging from roughly 20 to 80. The paper's findings and limits, for the study overall: After ivuxolimab, more expanded clones were found on average in CD8+ T cells than in CD4+ T cells. The antigen specificity of the peripheral T cells that underwent clonal expansion was not determined. Clonal expansion of both CD4+ and CD8+ blood T cells was observed from baseline to week 6 at doses 0.1 to 3.0 mg/kg. Low levels of normalized T-cell clonal expansion were also shown by some nonresponding patients. In partial responders in the 0.1-3.0 mg/kg groups, normalized peripheral clonal expansion was found to be among the lowest, especially among CD8+ T cells.

This clone was observed a handful of times. Its antigen is currently not known. Base qualities were left out, and no much larger clone turns up one base away. Genomic DNA was extracted from sorted cells for sequencing of the TCRbeta CDR3 region. The immunoSEQ Assay was used to sequence the TCRbeta CDR3 regions. The table was pulled from immuneACCESS by TCRdb, which kept in-frame rearrangements only. Such tables lose some clones; where checked, under half of the loss comes from unresolved V genes, and the rest has no known cause. The sample profile shows about 18,000 clones; about 70% of them were found once. The ten top clones hold about 21% of the sample. The cysteine opens and the phenylalanine closes a CDR3 of 11 amino acids. Kept here is only the CDR3 DNA, which spans 33 bases and is read in frame from base 1. The trial excluded patients who had a history of autoimmune disease or were on systemic immunosuppression. Peripheral blood for TCR sequencing was drawn from every dose cohort at baseline, at cycle 4 day 1 and at cycle 7 day 1. The samples were taken from a phase I, first-in-human, multicenter, open-label dose-escalation trial of ivuxolimab. Adults with locally advanced or metastatic head and neck squamous cell, hepatocellular, melanoma or renal cell carcinoma were enrolled in the trial. Before TCR sequencing, CD4+ and CD8+ T cells were separately sorted from peripheral blood.

Here the sequenced sample was CD4+ or CD8+ T cells sorted from blood, taken in a trial of the OX40 agonist ivuxolimab. The sequence joins TRBV21-1 to TRBJ2-7. TRBV21-1 is classified as a pseudogene. The receptor was isolated from an adult with an advanced solid tumor such as melanoma, head and neck, liver or kidney cancer. The CDR3 region reads CASSKSYEQYF. The sequenced DNA is TGTGCCAGCAGCAAAAGTTACGAGCAGTACTTC.